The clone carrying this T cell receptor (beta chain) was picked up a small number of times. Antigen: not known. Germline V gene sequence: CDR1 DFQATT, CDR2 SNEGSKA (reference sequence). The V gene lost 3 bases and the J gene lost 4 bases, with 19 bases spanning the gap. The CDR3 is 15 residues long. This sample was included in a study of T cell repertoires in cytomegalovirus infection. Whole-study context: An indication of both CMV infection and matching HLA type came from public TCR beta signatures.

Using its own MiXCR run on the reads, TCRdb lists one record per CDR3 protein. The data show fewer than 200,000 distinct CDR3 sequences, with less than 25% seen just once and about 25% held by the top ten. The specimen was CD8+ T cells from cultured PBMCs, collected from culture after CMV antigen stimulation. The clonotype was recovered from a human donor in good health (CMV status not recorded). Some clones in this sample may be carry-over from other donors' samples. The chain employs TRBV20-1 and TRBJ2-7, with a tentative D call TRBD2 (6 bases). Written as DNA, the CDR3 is TGCAGTGCTAGCGATACTAGCTCTGATATATACGAGCAGTACTTC. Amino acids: CSASDTSSDIYEQYF.